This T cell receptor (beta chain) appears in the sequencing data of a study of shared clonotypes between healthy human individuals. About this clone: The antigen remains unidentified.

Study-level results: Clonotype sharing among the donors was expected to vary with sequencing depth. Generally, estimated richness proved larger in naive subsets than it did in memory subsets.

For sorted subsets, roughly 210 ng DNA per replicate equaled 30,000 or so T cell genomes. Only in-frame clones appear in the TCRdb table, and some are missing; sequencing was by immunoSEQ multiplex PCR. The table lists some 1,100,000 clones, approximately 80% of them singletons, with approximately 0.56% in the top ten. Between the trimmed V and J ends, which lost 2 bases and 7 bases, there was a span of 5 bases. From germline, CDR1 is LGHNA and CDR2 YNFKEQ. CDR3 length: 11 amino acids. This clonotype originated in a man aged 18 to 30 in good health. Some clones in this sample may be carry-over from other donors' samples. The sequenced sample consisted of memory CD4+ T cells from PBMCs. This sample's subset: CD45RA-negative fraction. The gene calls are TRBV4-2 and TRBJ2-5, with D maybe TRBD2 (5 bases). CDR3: CASSQSGTQYF. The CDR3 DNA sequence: TGTGCCAGCAGCCAAAGCGGGACCCAGTACTTC.